This TCR beta chain was identified during a study of blood T cell repertoires in COVID-19. Study information: Both acute and convalescent COVID-19 samples were obtained from the United States, Italy and Spain. In each case, the material was cDNA or gDNA derived from T cells, B-cell-depleted T cells, or PBMCs.

In the original analysis: Amplification from reference gene primers served as the basis for estimated nucleated cell counts. The data were produced by immunoSEQ multiplex PCR, yet TCRdb's version contains in-frame clones alone and is incomplete. That table supplies the V and J calls and clone size; D and trimming were determined from the DNA. The sample has around 270,000 clones; approximately 92% are singletons. From germline, CDR1 is SGHVS and CDR2 FQNEAQ. V lost 3 bases to trimming and J lost 0 bases; unmatched junction nucleotides: 11. The CDR3 runs to 18 residues. Seattle's cohort entered during active infection and was followed longitudinally.

The chain links TRBV7-8 to TRBJ2-1; 7 positions match TRBD1. The sequencing sample was made of peripheral blood. The sequence was collected from a person aged 18 to 30 with COVID-19, enrolled during active disease. CDR3 DNA: TGTGCCAGCAGCTTCTCTTCCGGACAGGCGAGCTCCTACAATGAGCAGTTCTTC. Its translation is CASSFSSGQASSYNEQFF.